The T cell receptor beta chain described here comes from a study of prognosis after radiotherapy for stage I lung cancer. The wider study: Deemed medically inoperable were all patients with non-small cell lung cancer. As radiotherapy, SBRT was administered in 3 to 5 fractions with a biologically effective dose of at least 100 Gy. General study results and limits: Median unique TCR clone counts of roughly 9,300 versus 7,200 showed a fall after stereotactic body radiation therapy.

From genomic DNA, two-round multiplex PCR was used to amplify TCR beta CDR3. During first-round PCR, primers specific to each TRBV and TRBJ gene were used. MiXCR, run by TCRdb on the multiplex PCR reads, gives a single entry per CDR3 protein. The sample carries about 31,000 distinct CDR3 sequences, under 35% recorded once. Trimming took 4 bases from V and 6 from J; bases not matched to a gene: 6. The germline V gene has CDR1 SNHLY and CDR2 FYNNEI. The CDR3 is made up of 15 amino acids. Details on this clonotype: What it binds is not known.

The TCR sequence derives from a donor over 45 with non-small cell lung cancer. The sequences come from PBMCs, collected before or after stereotactic body radiation therapy (not recorded which). The chain uses TRBV2 and TRBJ2-2; 9 bases agree with TRBD1. CDR3 sequence reads: CASSGGQGVPGELFF. The CDR3 nucleotides are TGTGCCAGCAGTGGGGGACAGGGTGTACCCGGGGAGCTGTTTTTT.